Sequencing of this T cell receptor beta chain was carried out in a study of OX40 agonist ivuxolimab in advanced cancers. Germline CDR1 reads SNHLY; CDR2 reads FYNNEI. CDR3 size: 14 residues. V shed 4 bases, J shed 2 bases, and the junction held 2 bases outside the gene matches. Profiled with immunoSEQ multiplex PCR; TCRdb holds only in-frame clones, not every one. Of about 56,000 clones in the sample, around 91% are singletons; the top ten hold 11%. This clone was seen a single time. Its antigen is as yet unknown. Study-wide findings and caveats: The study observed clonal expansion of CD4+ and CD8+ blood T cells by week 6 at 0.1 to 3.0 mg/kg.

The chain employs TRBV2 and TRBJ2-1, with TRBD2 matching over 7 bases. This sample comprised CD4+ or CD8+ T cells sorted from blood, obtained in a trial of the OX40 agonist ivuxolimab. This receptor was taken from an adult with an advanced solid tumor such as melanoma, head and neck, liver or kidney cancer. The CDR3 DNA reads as TGTGCCAGCAGTGGCGGGAGTACCTACAATGAGCAGTTCTTC. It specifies CASSGGSTYNEQFF.